This T cell receptor beta chain was retrieved from a study of cytomegalovirus exposure and HLA in healthy donors. PCR was performed using 60 Vbeta and 13 Jbeta primers. Data came from immunoSEQ multiplex PCR; TCRdb stores just in-frame clones and leaves some out. The sample contains 200,000 to 250,000 clones, approximately 80% of which appear only once. CDR3 length: 14 amino acids. CDR1 is SGHNT, CDR2 YENEEA, per germline. The germline V and J ends were trimmed by 5 bases and 3 bases, with 14 bases remaining between them. The specimen was PBMCs. This receptor was obtained from a woman aged 40 to 50 in good health and CMV-seronegative. V gene TRBV11-3 combines with J gene TRBJ2-7, with a tentative D call TRBD2 (5 bases). This CDR3 reads CASSPRTGGYEQYF. The DNA for the CDR3 is TGTGCCAGCAGCCCCCGGACTGGAGGCTACGAGCAGTACTTC.